The 11 T cell receptor beta chains below were found in one sample sequenced in a study of blood T cell repertoires in COVID-19. Only in-frame clones appear in the TCRdb table, and some are missing; sequencing was by immunoSEQ multiplex PCR. Of some 320,000 clones in the sample, approximately 90% were seen once. What was sequenced was peripheral blood. These TCRs come from a woman aged 25 to 39 who had recovered from COVID-19.

This chain connects TRBV3-1 (or the pseudogene TRBV3-2) to TRBJ1-3; no clear D gene. Germline assignment: CDR1 LGHDT and CDR2 YNNKEL (reference sequence). Trimming took off 3 bases at V and 4 bases at J, with 7 bases between the two ends. The CDR3 loop spans 13 amino acids. In nucleotides, the CDR3 is TGTGCCAGCAGCCATTGGCAGGGAAACACCATATATTTT. Encoded protein: CASSHWQGNTIYF.

This clone occurred a few times. The genes are TRBV9 and TRBJ2-2; no clear D gene. This CDR3 has 13 amino acids. V lost 0 bases to trimming and J lost 4 bases, with 4 bases between them. The germline V gene encodes CDR1 SGDLS and CDR2 YYNGEE. In DNA form, the CDR3 reads TGTGCCAGCAGCGTAGGAGCCACCGGGGAGCTGTTTTTT. Amino acids: CASSVGATGELFF.

This clone was observed once. V gene TRBV24-1 combines with J gene TRBJ1-1; D remains unclear. Looked up from germline, CDR1 is KGHDR and CDR2 is SFDVKD. The CDR3 extends over 13 amino acids. Trimming took 9 bases from V and 1 from J, leaving 11 bases between them. CDR3: CATRGNANTEAFF. The DNA for the CDR3 is TGTGCCACCCGAGGAAACGCGAACACTGAAGCTTTCTTT.

CDR3 sequence (DNA): TGTGCCAGCAGCCCCACCGGACAGGTTTGGGAGACCCAGTACTTC. This sequence encodes CASSPTGQVWETQYF. The gene calls are TRBV7-9 and TRBJ2-5, with 7 bases identical to TRBD1. CDR1 is SEHNR, CDR2 FQNEAQ, per germline (reference sequence). The CDR3 has 15 amino acids. With 5 bases clipped from V and 5 bases from J, the junction kept 11 bases outside the gene matches.

The CDR3: CSVGGGAGWDTEAFF. CDR3 nucleotides: TGCAGCGTTGGAGGAGGGGCCGGGTGGGACACTGAAGCTTTCTTT. The chain couples TRBV29-1 to TRBJ1-1, with D possibly matching TRBD1 (5 bases). The CDR3 consists of 15 residues. The germline V gene has CDR1 SQVTM and CDR2 ANQGSEA. V lost 4 bases to trimming and J lost 3 bases, with 18 bases between them.

This sequence joins TRBV6-6 and TRBJ2-5; 7 nucleotides match TRBD1. The ends lost 1 base at V and 5 bases at J; junction bases unmatched: 4. Per the germline V gene, CDR1 is MNHNY and CDR2 is SVGAGI (reference sequence). This CDR3 is built from 14 residues. CDR3 in amino acids: CASSYLTGWETQYF. CDR3 in DNA: TGTGCCAGCAGTTACTTGACAGGGTGGGAGACCCAGTACTTC.

CDR3 protein: CASSQSVSTDTQYF. The CDR3 DNA reads TGTGCCAGCAGCCAATCGGTTAGCACAGATACGCAGTATTTT. This chain connects TRBV3-1 (or the pseudogene TRBV3-2) to TRBJ2-3; D is unclear. This CDR3 has 14 amino acids. The V gene lost 2 bases and the J gene lost 0 bases, with 6 bases spanning the gap. Per germline, CDR1 LGHDT and CDR2 YNNKEL (reference sequence).

The chain links TRBV7-9 to TRBJ1-6, with TRBD1 identical over 7 bases. The CDR3 extends over 17 amino acids. Germline V CDR1 and CDR2: SEHNR, FQNEAQ (reference sequence). The trim removed 5 bases at V and 5 bases at J, leaving 12 bases unmatched. The CDR3 region is CASSQGDSSRNNSPLHF. The CDR3 DNA reads as TGTGCCAGCAGCCAAGGGGACAGCTCCCGCAATAATTCACCCCTCCACTTT.

V is TRBV29-1 and J is TRBJ2-7, with 7 nucleotides matching TRBD1. Trimming removed 7 bases from V and 4 bases from J; junction bases left unmatched: 10. Germline V CDR1 and CDR2: SQVTM, ANQGSEA. The CDR3 has 13 residues. CDR3 region: CSARDSFAYEQYF. The CDR3 nucleotides read TGCAGCGCTAGGGACAGTTTCGCTTACGAGCAGTACTTC.

The J gene is TRBJ2-5, the V gene TRBV28, with D tentatively TRBD1 (6 bases). Trimming removed 6 bases at V and 5 bases at J, with 19 bases between. This CDR3 has 15 amino acids. Germline CDR1 is MDHEN and CDR2 is SYDVKM. The CDR3 nucleotides read TGTGCCAGCAGCAAATGGGACATTGGGGCGGAGACCCAGTACTTC. Its protein product is CASSKWDIGAETQYF. Complete variable domain (other parts from reference TRBV28 and TRBJ2-5): DVKVTQSSRYLVKRTGEKVFLECVQDMDHENMFWYRQDPGLGLRLIYFSYDVKMKEKGDIPEGYSVSREKKERFSLILESASTNQTSMYLCASSKWDIGAETQYFGPGTRLLVL.

This clone was seen only once. This sequence joins TRBV24-1 and TRBJ1-3; tentative D call: TRBD1 (6 bases). The CDR3 length is 15 residues. Germline assignment: CDR1 KGHDR and CDR2 SFDVKD. Trimming cost V 4 bases and J 1 base, with 10 bases left between them. The CDR3 DNA reads as TGTGCCACCAGTGAAACTACAGGGTCTGGAAACACCATATATTTT. Translation gives CATSETTGSGNTIYF.